The entry that follows covers one T cell receptor (beta chain) sequence. This clonotype was counted at least ten times. The target of this receptor is not known. Base-call qualities are not available, and no considerably larger clone is one nucleotide away. These data belong to a study of T cells in Graves' hyperthyroidism and ophthalmopathy (dated by TCRdb to the late 2010s). At the level of the whole study: Peripheral blood was sampled at the time of initial diagnosis, prior to any treatment. To identify distinguishing TCR V-J signatures, a discovery cohort of some 99 patients was used, comprising fewer than 45 with Graves' ophthalmopathy and 57 with stable Graves' hyperthyroidism. Prospective prediction of ophthalmopathy was tested in an independent validation cohort of under 20 hyperthyroidism patients and 17 patients who later progressed to ophthalmopathy. The roughly 91 discovery patients were randomly divided into training and test sets at a 7:3 ratio. The study also compared thyroid tissue and blood T-cell repertoires from more than 5 Graves' hyperthyroidism patients. Following sampling, methimazole starting at 30 mg daily was given to hyperthyroidism patients, and high-dose intravenous methylprednisolone was given to ophthalmopathy patients. TCR Vbeta CDR3 sequencing of 130 to 150 peripheral blood samples (under 45 ophthalmopathy, around 80 hyperthyroidism and some 17 progressor patients) is reported in the paper. Here is what the overall study found, with its caveats: Blood samples also contained most of the expanded thyroid clonotypes (frequency above 0.001), which suggests that blood repertoires may reflect thyroid immune responses. Sample size was not statistically predetermined, and blinding of investigators to group allocation was not performed. In validation, progression to ophthalmopathy was predicted by the model with about 70% sensitivity and 72% to 80% specificity, a median of about 6.8 months before onset. A 13 V-J signature model separated ophthalmopathy from stable hyperthyroidism, with just over 85% sensitivity and roughly 82% specificity in cross-validation and 80%/75% in testing.

The TCR beta CDR3 regions were amplified from RNA transcripts. The TCR CDR3 was subjected to a first round of RT-PCR using the HTBI primer set and the Qiagen OneStep RT-PCR kit. The libraries were constructed in a second round of multiplex PCR and then size-selected and purified. Libraries were sequenced paired-end with 100 bp reads on an Illumina HiSeq2000. On the authors' methods: Raw data were processed with SOAPnuke, discarding reads with adapters, uncalled bases, mean Phred below 15, or no exact constant-primer or identifier match. High-quality paired reads were merged using COPE v1.2.5, and each unique nucleotide sequence was defined as a clonotype. Clonotypes were aligned to IMGT TRBV, TRBD and TRBJ reference segments using MiTCR v1.1. Only V-J combinations with frequency above 0.0001, covering roughly 99% of repertoires, were analysed. The TCS score was defined as F50 (clonal expansion) divided by E x V (chaos), with BLOSUM62-based TCRdist calculated between CDR3 peptides within each V-J. Welch's t-statistics and random forest reduced around 510 V-J features to 13, which were used in a naive Bayes classifier (R e1071). In TCRdb, the public reads were trimmed at Q25 with fastp and aligned with MiXCR, with productive beta chains retained. A single entry per CDR3 protein holds the most common genes and DNA from its merged rows. The V and J calls and clone size are TCRdb's, not the authors'. In this sample the table shows approximately 640,000 distinct CDR3 sequences, around 16% of which occur a single time. Clones ranked in the top ten supply around a sixth of the sample.

The germline V end is reduced by 4 bases and the J end by 4 bases; junction bases left unmatched: 6. From the cysteine up to the phenylalanine, the CDR3 has a length of 16 residues. Only CDR3 DNA remains: 48 bases, in frame from the first base. A patient counted as having stable Graves' hyperthyroidism if no progression to ophthalmopathy occurred over 18 months of follow-up. The hyperthyroidism patients were between 18 and 65 years old and newly diagnosed, with a disease duration of less than 2 months. Exclusion was applied to patients with uncontrolled infections, other autoimmune diseases, pregnancy or lactation. Diagnoses were established on the basis of clinical symptoms, serum thyroxine and TRAb, thyroid ultrasound, and orbital computed tomography. PBMCs were isolated from 7.5 to 10 ml of fresh peripheral blood by Ficoll-Paque density gradient centrifugation. Trizol reagent was used to extract total RNA, and RNA quality was then checked on an Agilent 2100 Bioanalyzer.

The sequenced sample was blood. This chain is built from TRBV12-3 or TRBV12-4 and TRBJ2-1, with TRBD2 matching 11 junction bases. The source of this sequence is a man aged 50-59 years with Graves' hyperthyroidism. Here is the DNA: TGTGCCAGCAGTTCCCCGGGACTAGCGGTTTACAATGAGCAGTTCTTC. Its coded protein is CASSSPGLAVYNEQFF.